This T cell receptor (beta chain) was recorded in a study of blood T cell repertoires in COVID-19. The wider study: The study drew acute and convalescent COVID-19 samples from the United States, Italy and Spain. PBMCs, B-cell-depleted T cells, or T cells provided the cDNA or gDNA that made up the material.

As originally analysed: Amplification of reference gene primers was used by the study to estimate nucleated cell counts. Here immunoSEQ multiplex PCR was the method, and the copy in TCRdb shows in-frame clones only, minus some. The DNA was the basis for D and trimming; V, J and clone size are from that table. The sample shows 150,000 to 200,000 clones, 65% to 85% of them seen only once. Germline CDR1 is LGHNA and CDR2 is YNFKEQ. The CDR3 covers 16 residues. V lost 0 bases to trimming and J lost 1 base; unmatched junction nucleotides: 1. This clone was recorded a few times. At the DNA level, this CDR3 is encoded by other sequences in the same sample as well.

The source material was peripheral blood. The TCR comes from a man aged 55 to 69 with active or convalescent COVID-19. The gene calls are TRBV4-2 and TRBJ2-3; 10 bases are shared with TRBD2. CDR3 sequence reads: CASSQDLAGGTDTQYF. CDR3 bases: TGTGCCAGCAGCCAAGATCTAGCGGGAGGCACAGATACGCAGTATTTT.